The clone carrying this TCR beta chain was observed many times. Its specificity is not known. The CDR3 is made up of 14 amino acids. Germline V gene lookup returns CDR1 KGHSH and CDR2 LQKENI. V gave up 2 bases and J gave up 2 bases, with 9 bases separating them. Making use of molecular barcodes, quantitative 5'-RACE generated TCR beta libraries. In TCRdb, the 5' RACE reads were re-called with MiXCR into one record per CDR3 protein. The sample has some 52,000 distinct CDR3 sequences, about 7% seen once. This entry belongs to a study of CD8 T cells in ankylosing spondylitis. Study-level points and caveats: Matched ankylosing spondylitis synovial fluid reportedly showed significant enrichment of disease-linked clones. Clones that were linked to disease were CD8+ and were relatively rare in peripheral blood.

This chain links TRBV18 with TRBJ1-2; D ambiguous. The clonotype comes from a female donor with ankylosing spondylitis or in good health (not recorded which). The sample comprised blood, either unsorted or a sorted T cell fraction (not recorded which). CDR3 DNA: TGTGCCAGCTCACCAATGGCCGGGAACTATGGCTACACCTTC. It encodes CASSPMAGNYGYTF. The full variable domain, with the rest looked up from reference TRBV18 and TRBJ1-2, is NAGVMQNPRHLVRRRGQEARLRCSPMKGHSHVYWYRQLPEEGLKFMVYLQKENIIDESGMPKERFSAEFPKEGPSILRIQQVVRGDSAAYFCASSPMAGNYGYTFGSGTRLTVV.